The 24 T cell receptor beta chains listed next were all sequenced from one sample in a study of blood T cell repertoires in COVID-19. Assay: immunoSEQ multiplex PCR; the TCRdb copy retains only in-frame clones and omits some. The table shows under 70,000 clones, with approximately 87% occurring only once. Sequenced: peripheral blood. The receptors derive from a man aged 50-59 years with acute or convalescent COVID-19.

V gene TRBV7-9 combines with J gene TRBJ1-2; weak D call: TRBD1 (6 bases). CDR1 and CDR2 from the germline V gene are SEHNR and FQNEAQ (reference sequence). V lost 2 bases, J lost 2 bases, and 9 bases lay in between. The CDR3 extends over 14 amino acids. CDR3 nucleotides: TGTGCCAGCAGCTTACAGGGGAAAAACTATGGCTACACCTTC. Protein: CASSLQGKNYGYTF.

V gene TRBV2 combines with J gene TRBJ2-7; tentatively, D is TRBD2 (7 bases). Trimming took 9 bases from V and 9 from J, leaving 15 bases between them. This CDR3 is built from 11 residues. Germline values: CDR1 SNHLY, CDR2 FYNNEI. CDR3 region: CARGGGRGQYF. CDR3 bases: TGTGCCAGAGGGGGGGGGCGCGGGCAGTACTTC.

CDR3 region: CASRLRGGNTDTQYF. The CDR3 DNA reads TGTGCCAGTCGCCTGCGCGGGGGGAATACAGATACGCAGTATTTT. The chain carries TRBV19 and TRBJ2-3; 8 bases fit TRBD2. Germline V lookup: CDR1 LNHDA, CDR2 SQIVND (reference sequence). V trimming: 8 bases; J trimming: 3 bases; junction bases outside the gene matches: 10. The CDR3 loop spans 15 amino acids.

This chain connects TRBV6-1 to TRBJ2-1; 11 bases are shared with TRBD2. This CDR3 comprises 18 residues. The J segment lost 7 bases and the V segment lost 0 bases, leaving 11 bases of the junction unmatched. Germline values: CDR1 MNHNS, CDR2 SASEGT. The CDR3 nucleotides read TGTGCCAGCAGTGAAGCGCCGGCTAGCGGGAGGACGGGGAATGAGCAGTTCTTC. This translates into CASSEAPASGRTGNEQFF.

The gene calls are TRBV5-4 and TRBJ1-1; D call uncertain. The CDR3 spans 17 residues. V lost 1 base and J lost 4, with 20 bases in between. Germline assignment: CDR1 SGHNT and CDR2 YYREEE (reference sequence). CDR3 DNA sequence: TGTGCCAGCAGCTTGAGTGCAGGCACCCCTGGAAGCACTGAAGCTTTCTTT. It yields the protein CASSLSAGTPGSTEAFF.

This clone was recorded only once. CDR3 nucleotide sequence: TGTGCCAGCAGCCAAGATAATACACCCTCCTACGAGCAGTACTTC. Translation gives CASSQDNTPSYEQYF. The chain carries TRBV3-1 (or the pseudogene TRBV3-2) and TRBJ2-7; D is unclear. The CDR3 covers 15 residues. The germline gives CDR1 LGHDT, CDR2 YNNKEL (reference sequence). Trimming removed 0 bases at V and 0 bases at J, with 9 bases between.

With respect to this clone: One end of the junction fails to match germline, which may point to a read error. The chain uses TRBV6-5 and TRBJ1-1; tentatively, D is TRBD1 (5 bases). The CDR3 sequence is 11 residues long. Germline V gene lookup returns CDR1 MNHEY and CDR2 SVGAGI. CDR3 region: CASSYGPTVNF. CDR3 nucleotide sequence: TGTGCCAGCAGTTACGGTCCGACAGTCAATTTT.

The chain combines TRBV7-9 with TRBJ1-5; TRBD1 agrees at 7 bases. This CDR3 is 17 amino acids long. V lost 3 bases and J lost 5; bases outside the gene matches: 13. Germline loops: CDR1 SEHNR, CDR2 FQNEAQ (reference sequence). The CDR3 protein is CASSFQTGSGPDQPQHF. Here the CDR3 DNA reads TGTGCCAGCAGCTTCCAGACAGGGAGCGGGCCTGATCAGCCCCAGCATTTT.

The genes are TRBV7-9 and TRBJ1-5, with D maybe TRBD1 (5 bases). V lost 1 base and J lost 6, with 16 bases in between. Germline lookup yields CDR1 SEHNR and CDR2 FQNEAQ (reference sequence). The CDR3 extends over 16 amino acids. The CDR3 bases are TGTGCCAGCAGCTTAGTTGGCAGGGAAGGTTCTCAGCCCCAGCATTTT. This codes for CASSLVGREGSQPQHF.

This chain links TRBV9 with TRBJ1-1; D remains ambiguous. The V end lost 1 base, the J end lost 2 bases, and 6 bases lay between the germline ends. Germline values: CDR1 SGDLS, CDR2 YYNGEE. CDR3 size: 13 residues. The CDR3 nucleotides read TGTGCCAGCAGCGTATACTTCAACACTGAAGCTTTCTTT. Translation: CASSVYFNTEAFF.

Here the CDR3 reads CASSLSRSYEQYF. CDR3 sequence (DNA): TGTGCCAGCAGCTTATCCCGGTCCTACGAGCAGTACTTC. This chain links TRBV11-2 with TRBJ2-7; no definite D call. Germline V CDR1 and CDR2: SGHAT, FQNNGV. V was shortened by 2 bases and J by 1 base, with 6 bases between the two germline ends. The CDR3 is 13 residues long.

The rearrangement joins TRBV3-1 (or the pseudogene TRBV3-2) to TRBJ2-3, with TRBD1 matching over 7 bases. The CDR3 length is 13 residues. CDR1 is LGHDT and CDR2 is YNNKEL in the germline V gene (reference sequence). V lost 3 bases to trimming and J lost 8 bases; unmatched junction nucleotides: 5. The CDR3: CASSQQTGVTQYF. CDR3 DNA: TGTGCCAGCAGCCAGCAAACAGGGGTTACGCAGTATTTT.

V gene TRBV19 combines with J gene TRBJ1-1; D remains ambiguous. Deletions cut 1 base from V and 10 bases from J, with 10 bases between. This CDR3 comprises 12 residues. Germline V gene sequence: CDR1 LNHDA, CDR2 SQIVND (reference sequence). In DNA, the CDR3 is TGTGCCAGTAGTATAGTAACGGGTAGAGCTTTCTTT. Protein product: CASSIVTGRAFF.

The genes are TRBV29-1 and TRBJ1-5, with TRBD1 identical over 7 bases. Unmatched junction bases numbered 8, after V lost 6 bases and J lost 3 bases. The CDR3 has 14 amino acids. Germline assignment: CDR1 SQVTM and CDR2 ANQGSEA. In DNA form, the CDR3 reads TGCAGCGTAAAATCGGGGACAGACAATCAGCCCCAGCATTTT. Translated, it gives CSVKSGTDNQPQHF.

The chain joins TRBV20-1 to TRBJ2-3; TRBD2 agrees at 13 bases. The germline CDR1 and CDR2 sequences are DFQATT and SNEGSKA (reference sequence). The ends lost 3 bases at V and 4 bases at J; junction bases unmatched: 10. The CDR3 is made up of 17 amino acids. CDR3 DNA sequence: TGCAGTGCTAGTGACCCCTCGACTAGCGGGAGGTCAGATACGCAGTATTTT. This gives the protein CSASDPSTSGRSDTQYF.

The CDR3 coding sequence is TGTGCCAGCAGTTACTCGAACGAGTTGGCCGGGGAGCTGTTTTTT. Protein: CASSYSNELAGELFF. This chain uses TRBV6-6 with TRBJ2-2; no definite D call. Per germline, CDR1 MNHNY and CDR2 SVGAGI (reference sequence). The CDR3 loop spans 15 amino acids. V was clipped by 0 bases and J by 6 bases, with 11 bases between them.

This clone occurred a few times. The J gene is TRBJ2-7, the V gene TRBV7-9; TRBD2 might be the D (5 bases). This CDR3 has 12 residues. Trimming cost V 5 bases and J 7 bases, with 12 bases left between them. Looked up from germline, CDR1 is SEHNR and CDR2 is FQNEAQ (reference sequence). The DNA for the CDR3 is TGTGCCAGCAGCCCTAGCCCAAAGGAGCAGTACTTC. It yields the protein CASSPSPKEQYF.

This chain joins TRBV27 and TRBJ2-1; 11 positions agree with TRBD1. The CDR3 contains 15 residues. Germline CDR1 and CDR2: MNHEY and SMNVEV (reference sequence). The V segment lost 8 bases and the J segment 9 bases; nucleotides outside the gene matches: 12. CDR3 protein: CASEPLGQGVGEQFF. As DNA, the CDR3 is TGTGCCAGCGAGCCATTGGGACAGGGGGTGGGTGAGCAGTTCTTC.

J is TRBJ2-7 and V is TRBV13; 11 nucleotides agree with TRBD1. CDR1 is PRHDT, CDR2 FYEKMQ, per germline (reference sequence). Trimming at V came to 5 bases and at J to 7 bases, leaving 13 bases not matched to a gene. The CDR3 covers 16 residues. The CDR3 sequence: CASSHMDRGLLDEQYF. Here the CDR3 DNA reads TGTGCCAGCAGCCACATGGACAGGGGGCTGTTGGATGAGCAGTACTTC.

The J gene is TRBJ1-4, the V gene TRBV5-1; D is perhaps TRBD1 (5 bases). V lost 0 bases to trimming and J lost 5 bases, with 11 bases between them. The CDR3 contains 15 residues. From germline, CDR1 is SGHRS and CDR2 YFSETQ. This chain's CDR3 is CASSLVGQGNEKLFF. CDR3 coding DNA: TGCGCCAGCAGCTTGGTGGGGCAAGGGAATGAAAAACTGTTTTTT. The full variable domain, its missing parts supplied by reference TRBV5-1 and TRBJ1-4, is KAGVTQTPRYLIKTRGQQVTLSCSPISGHRSVSWYQQTPGQGLQFLFEYFSETQRNKGNFPGRFSGRQFSNSRSEMNVSTLELGDSALYLCASSLVGQGNEKLFFGSGTQLSVL.

This clone has only one observation. The chain recombines TRBV11-3 with TRBJ2-1; D is undetermined. Germline CDR1 and CDR2: SGHNT and YENEEA. The ends were cut back, 3 bases at V and 5 bases at J, with 11 bases in the middle. CDR3 size: 14 residues. CDR3 amino acids: CASSFPLSNNEQFF. Written as DNA, the CDR3 is TGTGCCAGCAGCTTCCCTCTAAGTAACAATGAGCAGTTCTTC.

This rearrangement joins TRBV4-1 to TRBJ2-1, with D maybe TRBD2 (6 bases). CDR1 is MGHRA and CDR2 is YSYEKL in the germline V gene. The V end lost 1 base, the J end lost 0 bases, and 10 bases lay between the germline ends. The length of the CDR3 is 16 residues. CDR3 protein: CASSQAPSDSYNEQFF. DNA for the CDR3: TGCGCCAGCAGCCAAGCCCCTAGCGACTCCTACAATGAGCAGTTCTTC.

The chain combines TRBV19 with TRBJ2-7, with 9 positions matching TRBD1. V shed 6 bases and J 6 bases; nucleotides not matched to a gene: 6. Germline-derived CDR1 and CDR2 are LNHDA and SQIVND (reference sequence). This CDR3 contains 13 residues. CDR3: CASSLVTGGEQYF. CDR3 coding DNA: TGTGCCAGTAGCCTCGTGACAGGGGGCGAGCAGTACTTC.

The rearrangement uses TRBV28 and TRBJ2-5; 12 bases align to TRBD2. The CDR3 loop spans 17 amino acids. Germline V gene sequence: CDR1 MDHEN, CDR2 SYDVKM. The trim removed 6 bases at V and 0 bases at J, leaving 8 bases unmatched. CDR3 residues: CASRTLTSGGYQETQYF. CDR3 coding DNA: TGTGCCAGCAGGACCCTAACTAGCGGGGGGTACCAAGAGACCCAGTACTTC.